This T cell receptor (beta chain) was found in a study of shared clonotypes between healthy human individuals. CD45RO-negative, CCR7-positively selected cells formed the naive CD8 fraction, excluding terminally differentiated effector memory CD45RA+ cells. Method: immunoSEQ multiplex PCR; TCRdb's copy keeps in-frame clones and lacks some. Here the sample spans over 2 million clones, about 95% being singletons. The V gene end was trimmed by 7 bases and the J gene end by 6 bases; junction bases not matched to a gene: 4. Germline-derived CDR1 and CDR2 are MNHNY and SVGAGI (reference sequence). This CDR3 region has 13 residues.

The chain employs TRBV6-6 and TRBJ2-1; 9 bases line up with TRBD2. The sequencing sample was made of naive CD8+ T cells sorted from blood. The clonotype comes from a man younger than 35 in good health. The CDR3 reads CASIFSGGNEQFF. The CDR3 DNA reads TGTGCCAGCATATTTAGCGGGGGCAATGAGCAGTTCTTC.